This T cell receptor beta chain came from a study of T cell changes during pregnancy in multiple sclerosis. V was pared by 0 bases and J by 0 bases, with 9 bases between. CDR1 is SGDLS and CDR2 is YYNGEE in the germline V gene. The CDR3 has 15 residues. Only in-frame clones appear in the TCRdb table, and some are missing; sequencing was by immunoSEQ multiplex PCR. Of about 54,000 clones listed, 91% are singletons. The clonotype was recovered from a female donor in good health, enrolled as a control in a pregnancy study. The chain couples TRBV9 to TRBJ1-1, with D maybe TRBD1 (5 bases). The sequenced sample was peripheral blood, obtained after pregnancy. CDR3 loop: CASSVEGAMNTEAFF. CDR3 nucleotide sequence: TGTGCCAGCAGCGTAGAAGGGGCTATGAACACTGAAGCTTTCTTT.